These 9 T cell receptor beta chains came from one sample sequenced in a study of T cells in Graves' hyperthyroidism and ophthalmopathy. Researchers amplified the TCR beta CDR3 regions from RNA transcripts. In the first-round RT-PCR of the TCR CDR3, the HTBI primer set was used. TCRdb redid the calling of the multiplex PCR reads with MiXCR, one entry per CDR3 protein. The table includes more than 350,000 distinct CDR3 sequences, roughly 15% detected once. The specimen was blood. The receptor source for this set is a woman aged 55-69 years with Graves' ophthalmopathy.

This clonotype occurred many times. The rearrangement joins TRBV2 to TRBJ2-1, with 10 positions matching TRBD2. Germline values: CDR1 SNHLY, CDR2 FYNNEI. This CDR3 has 15 amino acids. Trimming took 4 bases from V and 2 from J; bases not matched to a gene: 2. CDR3 region: CASSALAGAYNEQFF. As DNA, the CDR3 is TGTGCCAGCAGTGCCCTAGCGGGGGCCTACAATGAGCAGTTCTTC.

As to this clonotype: The junction departs from the called germline gene at one end, perhaps through a read error. V and J are TRBV7-2 and TRBJ2-1; TRBD2 aligns across 8 bases. CDR1 is SGHTA and CDR2 is FQGNSA in the germline V gene. The CDR3 runs 17 residues. The CDR3 loop reads CVSSSGLATGSYNEQFF. Written as DNA, the CDR3 is TGTGTCAGCAGCTCAGGACTAGCTACTGGCTCCTACAATGAGCAATTCTTC.

This clonotype was counted ten times or more. The chain combines TRBV6-1 with TRBJ1-1; D ambiguous. Germline CDR1 and CDR2: MNHNS and SASEGT. This CDR3 is built from 14 residues. The V gene lost 7 bases and the J gene lost 4 bases, with 16 bases spanning the gap. The CDR3 loop reads CASTPSGGGTEAFF. CDR3 coding DNA: TGTGCCAGCACCCCCTCGGGAGGTGGCACTGAAGCTTTCTTT.

This chain joins TRBV20-1 and TRBJ2-3; TRBD2 agrees at 13 bases. Germline-derived CDR1 and CDR2 are DFQATT and SNEGSKA (reference sequence). The CDR3 is made up of 14 amino acids. V shed 4 bases, J shed 4 bases, and the junction held 2 bases outside the gene matches. The chain's CDR3 is CSAMTSGRSDTQYF. The CDR3 region has the DNA TGCAGTGCTATGACTAGCGGGAGGTCAGATACGCAGTATTTT.

The genes are TRBV4-2 and TRBJ2-2; 14 bases are shared with TRBD2. Germline V gives CDR1 LGHNA, CDR2 YNFKEQ. This CDR3 comprises 19 residues. Losses at the gene ends were 5 bases for V and 4 bases for J; bases not matched to a gene: 12. The CDR3, as DNA: TGTGCCAGCAGCAAACCGGGACTAGCGGGAGAAGGGAGCACCGGGGAGCTGTTTTTT. It yields the protein CASSKPGLAGEGSTGELFF.

This clonotype occurred a few times. The chain combines TRBV19 with TRBJ1-2, with 9 bases matching TRBD1. The length of the CDR3 is 15 residues. Trimming cost V 4 bases and J 7 bases; bases outside gene matches: 10. From germline, CDR1 is LNHDA and CDR2 SQIVND (reference sequence). The CDR3 is CASSTDRGLVLGYTF. CDR3 sequence (DNA): TGTGCCAGTAGTACGGACAGGGGACTCGTACTTGGCTACACCTTC.

As for this clonotype: An end of the junction does not agree with germline; a read error may underlie this. V gene TRBV7-3 combines with J gene TRBJ2-1; unclear D gene. This CDR3 has 15 amino acids. Germline V gene lookup returns CDR1 SGHTA and CDR2 FQGTGA. The CDR3, as DNA: TGTGCCAGCAGCCTCCTTCTAGGCTCCTACAATGAGCAGCTCTTC. It translates to CASSLLLGSYNEQLF.

The chain uses TRBV27 and TRBJ2-6, with D maybe TRBD2 (7 bases). Germline V gene lookup returns CDR1 MNHEY and CDR2 SMNVEV (reference sequence). V was trimmed by 4 bases and J by 4 bases, leaving 14 bases between them. This CDR3 has 16 amino acids. The CDR3 bases are TGTGCCAGCAGTTGGGGGGGGGGGCCCGGGGCCAACGTCCTGACTTTC. Its protein is CASSWGGGPGANVLTF.

The gene calls are TRBV11-3 and TRBJ2-1, with a weak D call TRBD2 (6 bases). V was shortened by 0 bases and J by 8 bases, with 11 bases between the two germline ends. Germline V lookup: CDR1 SGHNT, CDR2 YENEEA. The CDR3 consists of 14 residues. The CDR3 loop is CASSLDHGGYEQFF. The DNA for the CDR3 is TGTGCCAGCAGCTTAGATCACGGGGGATATGAGCAGTTCTTC.